The 22 T cell receptor beta chains reported below all come from one sample, sequenced in a study of shared clonotypes between healthy human individuals. This table comes from immunoSEQ multiplex PCR, and its TCRdb copy is limited to in-frame clones, with some not included. The sample shows roughly 1 million clones, 70% to 80% of them seen only once. Sequencing used memory CD4+ T cells sorted from blood. Subset indicated: CD45RA-negative fraction. These receptors were collected from a young man in good health.

V usage is TRBV4-2 and J usage is TRBJ1-5; maybe TRBD1 (5 bases). V shed 1 base and J shed 0 bases, with 7 bases lying between them. The CDR3 sequence is 15 residues long. Germline-derived CDR1 and CDR2 are LGHNA and YNFKEQ. CDR3 nucleotides: TGTGCCAGCAGCCAAGGGACATCTAGCAATCAGCCCCAGCATTTT. This translates into CASSQGTSSNQPQHF.

V and J are TRBV4-1 and TRBJ2-3; TRBD2 might be the D (5 bases). The V end was cut by 1 base, the J end by 1 base, with 12 bases between. The CDR3 sequence is 16 residues long. Germline V gene sequence: CDR1 MGHRA, CDR2 YSYEKL. In nucleotides, the CDR3 is TGCGCCAGCAGCCAAGGGTTCGGAGGTGGCACAGATACGCAGTATTTT. This encodes CASSQGFGGGTDTQYF.

With regard to this clone: The sample contains more than one DNA sequence encoding this CDR3. V usage is TRBV2 and J usage is TRBJ2-2; D remains ambiguous. Trimming left V 7 bases short and J 5 bases short, with 5 bases between. Germline V gene lookup returns CDR1 SNHLY and CDR2 FYNNEI. The CDR3 spans 11 residues. CDR3 amino acids: CASKSTGELFF. In DNA, the CDR3 is TGTGCCAGCAAGAGTACCGGGGAGCTGTTTTTT. Full variable domain (remainder filled in from reference TRBV2 and TRBJ2-2): EPEVTQTPSHQVTQMGQEVILRCVPISNHLYFYWYRQILGQKVEFLVSFYNNEISEKSEIFDDQFSVERPDGSNFTLKIRSTKLEDSAMYFCASKSTGELFFGEGSRLTVL.

The chain has TRBV19 and TRBJ1-5; D is ambiguous. Trimming pared 6 bases from V and 5 bases from J, leaving 8 bases between. The CDR3 spans 12 residues. From germline, CDR1 is LNHDA and CDR2 SQIVND (reference sequence). This chain's CDR3 is CASRAADQPQHF. In DNA, the CDR3 is TGTGCCAGTAGGGCGGCAGATCAGCCCCAGCATTTT.

This clone was found a few times. The genes are TRBV14 and TRBJ2-5; the D is unclear. CDR3 length: 14 amino acids. V lost 4 bases to trimming and J lost 0 bases, with 9 bases between them. Per the germline V gene, CDR1 is SGHDN and CDR2 is FVKESK. CDR3 residues: CASSLYSNQETQYF. Written as DNA, the CDR3 is TGTGCCAGCAGCCTCTACAGCAACCAAGAGACCCAGTACTTC. Based on the CDR3 plus reference TRBV14 and TRBJ2-5, the full variable domain is EAGVTQFPSHSVIEKGQTVTLRCDPISGHDNLYWYRRVMGKEIKFLLHFVKESKQDESGMPNNRFLAERTGGTYSTLKVQPAELEDSGVYFCASSLYSNQETQYFGPGTRLLVL.

This clone was seen repeatedly, ten times or more. Written as DNA, the CDR3 is TGTGCCAGCAGCCCTACCCCGAAAAGTACAGGGCACGAGCAGTACTTC. It codes for CASSPTPKSTGHEQYF. This rearrangement joins TRBV7-6 to TRBJ2-7; perhaps TRBD1 as D (6 bases). In germline, CDR1 is SGHVS, CDR2 FNYEAQ. Trimming pared 5 bases from V and 5 bases from J, leaving 22 bases between. This CDR3 spans 16 amino acids.

In this sample, this clone turned up many times. V and J are TRBV2 and TRBJ1-2; 7 bases line up with TRBD1. The length of the CDR3 is 14 residues. J gave up 2 bases and V 6 bases, and 6 bases lay outside the gene matches. Looked up from germline, CDR1 is SNHLY and CDR2 is FYNNEI. This chain's CDR3 is CASSNDRANYGYTF. CDR3 in DNA: TGTGCCAGCAGCAATGACAGGGCCAACTATGGCTACACCTTC. Drawing the rest from reference TRBV2 and TRBJ1-2, the complete variable domain is EPEVTQTPSHQVTQMGQEVILRCVPISNHLYFYWYRQILGQKVEFLVSFYNNEISEKSEIFDDQFSVERPDGSNFTLKIRSTKLEDSAMYFCASSNDRANYGYTFGSGTRLTVV.

The sample holds a few counts of this clone. This specimen includes other DNA sequences encoding the same CDR3. V gene TRBV9 combines with J gene TRBJ2-7; no clear D. Deletions cut 0 bases from V and 4 bases from J, with 2 bases between. The CDR3 covers 11 residues. Germline assignment: CDR1 SGDLS and CDR2 YYNGEE. The DNA for the CDR3 is TGTGCCAGCAGCGTAGGGTACGAGCAGTACTTC. Translating gives CASSVGYEQYF.

The chain employs TRBV4-3 and TRBJ2-3, with D possibly matching TRBD1 (6 bases). V shed 8 bases and J shed 3 bases, with 18 bases lying between them. This CDR3 spans 15 amino acids. Germline lookup yields CDR1 LGHNA and CDR2 YSLEER. For the CDR3, the DNA is TGCGCCAGCTCCCCGGACAGCGGACGAACAGATACGCAGTATTTT. Amino acid sequence: CASSPDSGRTDTQYF.

The CDR3 loop reads CASSPGLAGPTDTQYF. DNA of the CDR3: TGTGCCAGCAGCCCGGGACTAGCGGGACCCACAGATACGCAGTATTTT. This chain links TRBV7-9 with TRBJ2-3; 13 bases map to TRBD2. From germline, CDR1 is SEHNR and CDR2 FQNEAQ (reference sequence). V gave up 5 bases and J gave up 2 bases; unmatched junction bases: 4. The CDR3 spans 16 residues. Filled out from reference TRBV7-9 and TRBJ2-3, the complete variable domain reads DTGVSQNPRHKITKRGQNVTFRCDPISEHNRLYWYRQTLGQGPEFLTYFQNEAQLEKSRLLSDRFSAERPKGSFSTLEIQRTEQGDSAMYLCASSPGLAGPTDTQYFGPGTRLTVL.

The V and J genes are TRBV18 and TRBJ2-5; weak D call: TRBD1 (6 bases). From germline, CDR1 is KGHSH and CDR2 LQKENI. This CDR3 is 16 amino acids long. V was pared by 0 bases and J by 5 bases, with 16 bases between. The CDR3 nucleotides are TGTGCCAGCTCACCACCGATGCGTCAGGGGACGGAGACCCAGTACTTC. This sequence encodes CASSPPMRQGTETQYF. The variable domain in full, completed from reference TRBV18 and TRBJ2-5, reads NAGVMQNPRHLVRRRGQEARLRCSPMKGHSHVYWYRQLPEEGLKFMVYLQKENIIDESGMPKERFSAEFPKEGPSILRIQQVVRGDSAAYFCASSPPMRQGTETQYFGPGTRLLVL.

The chain recombines TRBV9 with TRBJ1-6; D is uncertain. This CDR3 has 15 residues. The V and J ends lost 3 bases and 7 bases respectively, with 14 bases between them. CDR1 and CDR2 from the germline V gene are SGDLS and YYNGEE. The CDR3 spells CASSANSEKNSPLHF. The CDR3 nucleotides read TGTGCCAGCAGCGCCAATTCAGAGAAAAATTCACCCCTCCACTTT.

This chain uses TRBV7-9 with TRBJ2-3, with TRBD1 matching over 8 bases. The CDR3 contains 17 residues. The V gene end was trimmed by 4 bases and the J gene end by 0 bases; junction bases not matched to a gene: 9. Germline CDR1 is SEHNR and CDR2 is FQNEAQ (reference sequence). The CDR3: CASSSGQGVWSTDTQYF. The DNA for the CDR3 is TGTGCCAGCAGCTCCGGACAGGGTGTATGGAGCACAGATACGCAGTATTTT.

This chain uses TRBV25-1 with TRBJ1-4; D perhaps matches TRBD1 (5 bases). The CDR3 covers 15 residues. CDR1 is MGHDK, CDR2 SYGVNS, per germline. Trimming cost V 7 bases and J 4 bases, with 16 bases left between them. CDR3 DNA: TGTGCCAGCATCCCGTCAGGGAAGATTAATGAAAAACTGTTTTTT. Residues: CASIPSGKINEKLFF.

This clone was observed a single time. The chain joins TRBV5-1 to TRBJ1-4, with 7 nucleotides matching TRBD1. V lost 4 bases, J lost 8 bases, and 8 bases stayed unmatched. This CDR3 is 14 amino acids long. Germline V gives CDR1 SGHRS, CDR2 YFSETQ. The CDR3 loop is CASSPQGGGEKLFF. The CDR3 region has the DNA TGCGCCAGCAGCCCCCAGGGGGGCGGGGAAAAACTGTTTTTT.

The CDR3 DNA is TGCGCCAGCAGCGCCGGACAGTCGTTAAACTATGGCTACACCTTC. The encoded protein is CASSAGQSLNYGYTF. The chain links TRBV5-1 to TRBJ1-2, with D possibly TRBD1 on 6 matching bases. V shed 4 bases and J shed 2 bases, with 15 bases lying between them. There are 15 residues in the CDR3. The germline CDR1 and CDR2 sequences are SGHRS and YFSETQ. Supplemented by reference TRBV5-1 and TRBJ1-2, the full variable domain reads KAGVTQTPRYLIKTRGQQVTLSCSPISGHRSVSWYQQTPGQGLQFLFEYFSETQRNKGNFPGRFSGRQFSNSRSEMNVSTLELGDSALYLCASSAGQSLNYGYTFGSGTRLTVV.

V and J are TRBV28 and TRBJ2-2; possibly TRBD1 for D (6 bases). The V end was cut by 4 bases, the J end by 1 base, with 13 bases between. The CDR3 has 16 amino acids. Germline loops: CDR1 MDHEN, CDR2 SYDVKM. CDR3 nucleotide sequence: TGTGCCAGCAGTTGGGGGCATACCAAGAACACCGGGGAGCTGTTTTTT. As protein: CASSWGHTKNTGELFF.

The chain carries TRBV5-1 and TRBJ2-3; 10 positions match TRBD2. J lost 3 bases, V lost 3 bases, and 4 bases had no gene match. This CDR3 comprises 15 residues. CDR1 and CDR2 (germline): SGHRS, YFSETQ. The CDR3 nucleotides read TGCGCCAGCAGCTCTAGCGGGGGTTTAACAGATACGCAGTATTTT. Encoded protein: CASSSSGGLTDTQYF. The full variable domain, in which reference TRBV5-1 and TRBJ2-3 provide the parts outside the CDR3, is KAGVTQTPRYLIKTRGQQVTLSCSPISGHRSVSWYQQTPGQGLQFLFEYFSETQRNKGNFPGRFSGRQFSNSRSEMNVSTLELGDSALYLCASSSSGGLTDTQYFGPGTRLTVL.

In this sample, this clone turned up once. The gene calls are TRBV6-1 and TRBJ1-2; D is possibly TRBD1 (6 bases). The CDR3 is 14 amino acids. CDR1 and CDR2 (germline): MNHNS, SASEGT. V was clipped by 7 bases and J by 4 bases, with 16 bases between them. The CDR3: CASTLGDTVYGYTF. As DNA, the CDR3 is TGTGCCAGCACCCTGGGGGACACCGTCTATGGCTACACCTTC.

This clone has a handful of counts. The chain is built from TRBV2 and TRBJ1-5; 7 bases align to TRBD1. The V and J ends lost 6 bases and 0 bases, in that order; junction bases with no gene match: 2. The germline V gene has CDR1 SNHLY and CDR2 FYNNEI. The CDR3 is 14 amino acids. The CDR3 bases are TGTGCCAGCAGGGACAGGTATAGCAATCAGCCCCAGCATTTT. Protein sequence: CASRDRYSNQPQHF.

This clone has just a few counts. The V call is TRBV6-5, the J call TRBJ2-1; D is possibly TRBD2 (6 bases). This CDR3 comprises 16 residues. Germline values: CDR1 MNHEY, CDR2 SVGAGI. Trimming removed 4 bases at V and 2 bases at J, with 15 bases between. In DNA form, the CDR3 reads TGTGCCAGCAGTTCCTCACTAGCCTCGGCCTACAATGAGCAGTTCTTC. Protein sequence: CASSSSLASAYNEQFF.

V and J are TRBV19 and TRBJ2-3, with 9 bases fitting TRBD1. The CDR3 runs to 17 residues. Germline CDR1 LNHDA, CDR2 SQIVND (reference sequence). With 4 bases clipped from V and 4 bases from J, the junction kept 12 bases outside the gene matches. The CDR3 loop reads CASSKEPGQGWADTQYF. The CDR3 nucleotides read TGTGCCAGTAGTAAAGAACCGGGACAGGGTTGGGCAGATACGCAGTATTTT.